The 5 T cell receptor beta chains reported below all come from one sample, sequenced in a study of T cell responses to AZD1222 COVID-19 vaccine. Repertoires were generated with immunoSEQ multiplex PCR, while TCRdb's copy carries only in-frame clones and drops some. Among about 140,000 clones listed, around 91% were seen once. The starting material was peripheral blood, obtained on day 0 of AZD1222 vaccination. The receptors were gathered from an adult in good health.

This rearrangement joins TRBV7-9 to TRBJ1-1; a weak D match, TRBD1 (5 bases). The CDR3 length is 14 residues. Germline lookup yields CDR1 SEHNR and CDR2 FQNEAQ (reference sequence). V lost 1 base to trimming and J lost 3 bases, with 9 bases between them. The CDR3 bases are TGTGCCAGCAGCTTAGGCCAGGGAGACACTGAAGCTTTCTTT. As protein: CASSLGQGDTEAFF.

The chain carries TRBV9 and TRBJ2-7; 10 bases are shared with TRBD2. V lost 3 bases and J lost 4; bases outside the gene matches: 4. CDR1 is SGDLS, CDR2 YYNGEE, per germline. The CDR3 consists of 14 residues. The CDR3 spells CASSGGLAKYEQYF. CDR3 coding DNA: TGTGCCAGCAGCGGGGGACTAGCGAAATACGAGCAGTACTTC.

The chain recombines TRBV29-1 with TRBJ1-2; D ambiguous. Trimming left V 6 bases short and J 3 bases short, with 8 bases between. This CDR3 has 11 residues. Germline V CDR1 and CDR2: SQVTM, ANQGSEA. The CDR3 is CSVDWYYGYTF. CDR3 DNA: TGCAGCGTGGACTGGTACTATGGCTACACCTTC.

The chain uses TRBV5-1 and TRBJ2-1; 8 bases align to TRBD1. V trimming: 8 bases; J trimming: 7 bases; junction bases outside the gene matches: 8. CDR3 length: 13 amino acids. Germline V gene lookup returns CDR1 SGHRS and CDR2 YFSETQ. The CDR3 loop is CASEPGGRNEQFF. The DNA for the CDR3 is TGCGCCAGTGAACCAGGGGGCCGAAATGAGCAGTTCTTC.

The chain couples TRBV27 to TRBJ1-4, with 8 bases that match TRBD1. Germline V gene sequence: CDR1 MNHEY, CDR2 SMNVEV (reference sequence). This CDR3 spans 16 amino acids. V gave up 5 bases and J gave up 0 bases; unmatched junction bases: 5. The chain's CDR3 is CASSPDRVATNEKLFF. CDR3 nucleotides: TGTGCCAGCAGTCCGGACAGGGTTGCAACTAATGAAAAACTGTTTTTT.